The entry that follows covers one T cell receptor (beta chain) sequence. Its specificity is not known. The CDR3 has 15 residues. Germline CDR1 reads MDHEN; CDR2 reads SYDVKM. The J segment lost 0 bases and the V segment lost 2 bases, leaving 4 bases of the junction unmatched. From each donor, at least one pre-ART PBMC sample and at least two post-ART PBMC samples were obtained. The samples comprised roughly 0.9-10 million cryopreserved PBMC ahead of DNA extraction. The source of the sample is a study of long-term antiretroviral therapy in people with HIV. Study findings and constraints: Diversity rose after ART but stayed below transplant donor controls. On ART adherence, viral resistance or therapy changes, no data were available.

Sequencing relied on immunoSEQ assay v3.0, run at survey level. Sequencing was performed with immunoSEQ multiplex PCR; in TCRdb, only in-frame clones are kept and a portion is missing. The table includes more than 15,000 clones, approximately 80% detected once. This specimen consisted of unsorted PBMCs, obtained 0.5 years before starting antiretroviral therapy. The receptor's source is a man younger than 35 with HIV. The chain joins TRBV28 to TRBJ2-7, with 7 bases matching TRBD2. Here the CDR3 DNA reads TGTGCCAGCAGTTTAGGACTAGAGAGCTCCTACGAGCAGTACTTC. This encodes CASSLGLESSYEQYF.